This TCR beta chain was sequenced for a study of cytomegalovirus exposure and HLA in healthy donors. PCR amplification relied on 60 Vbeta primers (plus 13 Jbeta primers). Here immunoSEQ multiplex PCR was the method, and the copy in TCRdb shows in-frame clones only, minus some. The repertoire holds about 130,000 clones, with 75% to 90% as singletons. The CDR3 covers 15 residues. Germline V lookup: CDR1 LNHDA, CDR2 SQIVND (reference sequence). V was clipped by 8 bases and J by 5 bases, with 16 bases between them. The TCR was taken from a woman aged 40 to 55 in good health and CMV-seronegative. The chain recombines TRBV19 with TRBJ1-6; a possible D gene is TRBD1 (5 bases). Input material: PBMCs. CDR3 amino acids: CASSDVGGNNSPLHF. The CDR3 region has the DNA TGTGCCAGTTCGGATGTGGGGGGAAATAATTCACCCCTCCACTTT.